The present TCR beta chain was sequenced within a study of blood T cell repertoires in COVID-19. Study-level background: In each case, the material was cDNA or gDNA derived from T cells, B-cell-depleted T cells, or PBMCs.

The assay was immunoSEQ multiplex PCR, and TCRdb's table has in-frame clones only and misses some. This sample carries 80,000 to 95,000 clones, about 76% of them seen once, and the ten largest clones take around 9.4%. This clone was seen just once. CDR3 length: 16 residues. Germline lookup yields CDR1 SGHTA and CDR2 FQGNSA. Losses at the gene ends were 5 bases for V and 6 bases for J; bases not matched to a gene: 9. This chain links TRBV7-2 with TRBJ2-3; 12 bases match TRBD2. The sequenced sample consisted of peripheral blood. The sequence was obtained from a woman over 75 with acute or convalescent COVID-19. CDR3 sequence reads: CASSPSGTSGPDTQYF. The CDR3 DNA reads TGTGCCAGCAGCCCCTCCGGGACTAGCGGGCCGGATACGCAGTATTTT.